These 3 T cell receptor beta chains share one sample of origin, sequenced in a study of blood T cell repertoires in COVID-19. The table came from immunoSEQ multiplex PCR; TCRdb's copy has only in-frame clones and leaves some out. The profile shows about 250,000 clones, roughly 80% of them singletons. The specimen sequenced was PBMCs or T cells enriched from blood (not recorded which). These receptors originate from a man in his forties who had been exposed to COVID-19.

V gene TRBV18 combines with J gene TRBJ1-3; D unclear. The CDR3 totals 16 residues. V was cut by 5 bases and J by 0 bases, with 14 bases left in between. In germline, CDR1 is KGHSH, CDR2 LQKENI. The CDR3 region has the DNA TGTGCCAGCTCATACCTAGAACCGTTCTCTGGAAACACCATATATTTT. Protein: CASSYLEPFSGNTIYF.

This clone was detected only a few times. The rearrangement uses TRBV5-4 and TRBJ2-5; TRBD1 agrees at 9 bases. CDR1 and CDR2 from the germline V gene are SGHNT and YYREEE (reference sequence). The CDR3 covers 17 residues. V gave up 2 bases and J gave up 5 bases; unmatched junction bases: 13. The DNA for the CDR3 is TGTGCCAGCAGCTTACGTCAAACCGGGACAGGGAAGGAGACCCAGTACTTC. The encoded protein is CASSLRQTGTGKETQYF.

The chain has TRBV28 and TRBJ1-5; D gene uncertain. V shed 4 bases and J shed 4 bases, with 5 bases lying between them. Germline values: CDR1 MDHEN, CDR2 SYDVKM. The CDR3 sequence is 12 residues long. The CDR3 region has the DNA TGTGCCAGCAGTTCGCGGAATCAGCCCCAGCATTTT. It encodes CASSSRNQPQHF.